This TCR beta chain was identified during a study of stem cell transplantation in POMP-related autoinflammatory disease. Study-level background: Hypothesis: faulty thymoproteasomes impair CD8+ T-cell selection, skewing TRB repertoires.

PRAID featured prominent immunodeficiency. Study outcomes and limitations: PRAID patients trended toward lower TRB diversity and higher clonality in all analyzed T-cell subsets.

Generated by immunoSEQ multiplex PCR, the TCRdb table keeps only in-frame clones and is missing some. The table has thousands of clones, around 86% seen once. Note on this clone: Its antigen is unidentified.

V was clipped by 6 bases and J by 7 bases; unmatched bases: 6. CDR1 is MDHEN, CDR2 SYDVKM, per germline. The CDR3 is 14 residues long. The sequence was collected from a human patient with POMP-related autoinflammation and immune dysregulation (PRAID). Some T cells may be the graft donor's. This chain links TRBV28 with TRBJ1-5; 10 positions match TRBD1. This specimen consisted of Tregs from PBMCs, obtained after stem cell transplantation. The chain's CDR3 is CASRTGGAGQPQHF. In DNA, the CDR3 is TGTGCCAGCAGGACAGGGGGCGCGGGGCAGCCCCAGCATTTT. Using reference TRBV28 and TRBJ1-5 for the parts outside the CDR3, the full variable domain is DVKVTQSSRYLVKRTGEKVFLECVQDMDHENMFWYRQDPGLGLRLIYFSYDVKMKEKGDIPEGYSVSREKKERFSLILESASTNQTSMYLCASRTGGAGQPQHFGDGTRLSIL.